This T cell receptor beta chain emerged from a study of beta chain features in type 1 diabetes (dated by TCRdb to about 2018). A note on the overall study: No differences in mean age, gender distribution, total cell number or subset yield were found between patients and healthy donors. In the study, recently diagnosed type 1 diabetes patients and matched healthy donors were compared on the TCRB repertoires of their sorted circulating CD4+ T cell subsets. Across all samples, some 110,000,000 sorted cells were examined, and cell number per subset correlated strongly with RNA yield. Regulatory and stem cell-like memory subsets were isolated from only 8 patients and roughly eight healthy donors, whereas naive and central memory subsets came from all 28 donors. General study outcomes and caveats: A moderate but significant shortening of TCRB CDR3 length was observed in type 1 diabetes patients in all four CD4+ subsets. Naive, central memory and regulatory TCRB repertoires appeared more similar among patients than among healthy donors. Sequencing cDNA rather than genomic DNA could over-represent highly expressing activated cells, although activation and CD3 levels did not differ between groups. Shorter templates might have been favored by PCR, but patient and control samples were amplified and corrected together, so both groups would have been affected equally by any skew. Only small numbers of individuals were included in the HLA sub-analyses, which left unresolved whether HLA type had any influence on TCRB rearrangement. Patients with type 1 diabetes made fewer insertions and deleted more nucleotides at VDJ recombination sites, implying thymic rearrangement abnormalities.

The CDR3 runs 15 amino acids, cysteine and phenylalanine included. The CDR3 DNA has 45 bases and is translated from base 1. For this chain, trimming is 5 bases at the V end and 11 bases at the J end, and the number of junction bases without a gene match is 18. In the germline V gene (reference sequence), CDR1 corresponds to GTSNPN and CDR2 to SVGIG. Worth noting for this clone: Its antigen is currently not known. No clone much larger than this one lies a single base away; base qualities are absent.

A single peripheral blood draw of approximately 100 mL on average was collected from each donor into heparinised tubes. A BD FACSAria II was used to sort naive, central memory, regulatory and stem cell-like memory CD4+ T cells with a panel that included CD45RO, CCR7, CD25, CD127, CD95 and CD27. Purity was above 95% for every sorted population. PBMCs were separated immediately by Lymphoprep density gradient centrifugation and were stained directly, without being cultured. So that batch effects would be minimized, each experiment stained and sorted samples in pairs, pairing one healthy donor with one patient. The entire amount of isolated RNA was reverse transcribed using the High Capacity cDNA Reverse Transcription Kit, so the sequenced TCRB transcripts were expressed ones. Naive, central memory and regulatory T cell samples underwent deep immunoSEQ sequencing, averaging about 3.3 million total reads per sample. After sorted cells were lysed in RLT buffer, RNA was extracted with DNase-treated RNeasy Micro or Mini kits, with the choice depending on cell number. Each cell subset was processed separately to prevent cross-contamination, with patient and healthy donor samples processed together. The immunoSEQ multiplex PCR was used to amplify TCRB sequences from cDNA, generating 87-bp fragments that spanned the CDR3 region. Sequencing of the amplicons was done on the Illumina HiSeq platform. The original pipeline was this. Synthetic template baselines were used to correct PCR bias computationally, reads within Hamming distance 2 were collapsed, and singletons that could not be merged were discarded. Reads were aligned to IMGT to assign V, D and J genes, CDR3 length, and insertions or deletions at six rearrangement sites. Within each subset, clonotype counts were normalized to the number of sorted cells before true diversity and Gini coefficients were calculated with the tcR R package. The overlap coefficient, calculated on TCRB nucleotide sequences, was used to measure repertoire sharing. Out-of-frame TCRB sequences from naive cells were analyzed as a proxy for the pre-selection repertoire. The immuneACCESS repertoire file appears here via TCRdb, limited to in-frame rearrangements. These files lack a portion of the clones; in checked studies, under half of the deficit traces to unresolved V genes, and the cause of the others is not known. From that table come the V and J calls and clone size; the DNA was used to work out D and trimming. This sample comprises hundreds of thousands of clones, more than 12% of them detected only once. The top ten clones comprise just under 0.04% of the sample.

The rearranged segments are TRBV30 and TRBJ1-5; 7 of the junction bases match TRBD1. The sample was naive CD4+ T cells from blood. The sample's cell subset or site, from its label and the paper: true naive CD4+ T cells. The sequence was obtained from a man aged 18 to 29 with type 1 diabetes. In nucleotide form, the sequence is TGTGCCTGGCGAGACTACCGGGACAGCCAGGAGTCCCAGCATTTT. The encoded protein is CAWRDYRDSQESQHF.